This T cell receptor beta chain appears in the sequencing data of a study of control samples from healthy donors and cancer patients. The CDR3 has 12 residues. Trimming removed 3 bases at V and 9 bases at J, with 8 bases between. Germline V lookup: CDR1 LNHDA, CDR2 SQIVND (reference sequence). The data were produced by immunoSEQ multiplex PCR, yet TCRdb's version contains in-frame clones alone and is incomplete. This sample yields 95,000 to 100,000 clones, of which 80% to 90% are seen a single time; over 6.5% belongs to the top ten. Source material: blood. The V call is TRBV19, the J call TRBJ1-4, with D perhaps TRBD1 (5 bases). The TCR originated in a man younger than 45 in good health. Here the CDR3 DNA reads TGTGCCAGTAGTATTGGGGGGAAAAAACTGTTTTTT. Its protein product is CASSIGGKKLFF.